This entry describes one T cell receptor (beta chain). Its target is not known. The entry originates in a study of cytomegalovirus exposure and HLA in healthy donors. Study-wide results and caveats: It was likely that a cluster of highly shared sequence variants was a sequencing artifact. Reports state that TCR beta sequences accurately predicted most subjects' HLA-A and HLA-B alleles. Specificity for CMV antigens was confirmed in vitro for a few of the CMV-associated chains. Researchers reported in a later analysis that a missense DCLRE1C variant was tied to TCR beta V- and J-gene trimming.

Amplification used 60 Vbeta primers and 13 Jbeta primers. Libraries were prepared by immunoSEQ multiplex PCR; TCRdb keeps only in-frame clonotypes and omits some of them. The table has more than 35,000 clones, about 70% seen once. J lost 6 bases, V lost 1 base, and 7 bases had no gene match. Per germline, CDR1 SNHLY and CDR2 FYNNEI. The CDR3 covers 16 residues. V and J are TRBV2 and TRBJ2-1, with TRBD2 identical over 9 bases. Specimen: PBMCs. The sequence derives from a man aged 40-55 years in good health and CMV-seronegative. The CDR3 protein is CASSEVDSGGTNEQFF. CDR3 bases: TGTGCCAGCAGTGAAGTGGATAGCGGGGGAACCAATGAGCAGTTCTTC.